This entry concerns a single TCR beta chain. This entry is derived from a study of blood T cell repertoires in COVID-19. Study details: Spain, Italy and the United States supplied samples that represented acute and convalescent COVID-19. In each case, the material was cDNA or gDNA derived from T cells, B-cell-depleted T cells, or PBMCs.

Per the original methods: For nucleated cells, counts were estimated from reference gene primer amplification. Libraries were prepared by immunoSEQ multiplex PCR; TCRdb keeps only in-frame clonotypes and omits some of them. Clonal size and the V and J genes are those of that table, whereas D and trimming came from the DNA. The table records approximately 200,000 clones, just under 85% of them present only once. CDR3 length: 16 amino acids. The germline V gene encodes CDR1 SGHVS and CDR2 FQNEAQ. Trimming took off 8 bases at V and 1 base at J, with 20 bases between the two ends. This clonotype was obtained from a human donor with acute or convalescent COVID-19. The donor label of this sample is uncertain. Sequencing input: peripheral blood. The genes are TRBV7-8 and TRBJ1-1; weak D call: TRBD1 (5 bases). CDR3 loop: CASSRNRGLANTEAFF. CDR3 coding DNA: TGTGCCAGCTCGAGAAATAGGGGCTTGGCGAACACTGAAGCTTTCTTT. The full variable domain, completed using reference TRBV7-8 and TRBJ1-1, is GAGVSQSPRYKVAKRGQDVALRCDPISGHVSLFWYQQALGQGPEFLTYFQNEAQLDKSGLPSDRFFAERPEGSVSTLKIQRTQQEDSAVYLCASSRNRGLANTEAFFGQGTRLTVV.